This TCR beta chain stems from a study of regulatory T cells in long-lasting Graves disease. CDR3-region Arm-PCR and iRepertoire HTBI primers produced the TCR beta libraries. TCRdb independently ran MiXCR on the multiplex PCR reads; one entry per CDR3 protein. Of about 370,000 distinct CDR3 sequences in the sample, about a sixth are singletons; the top ten hold 22%. This clonotype has ten or more counts. Its antigen remains unknown. Germline V gene lookup returns CDR1 SNHLY and CDR2 FYNNEI. Trimming took off 7 bases at V and 1 base at J, with 13 bases between the two ends. This CDR3 region has 14 residues. As for time point: newly diagnosed GD, antithyroid drugs for less than 3 months. There was RNA extracted from PBMCs, and the TCR library was made from it. It was by American Thyroid Association guidelines that Graves' disease was diagnosed. General study results and limits: Persistent Graves' disease cases displayed lower TCR diversity than newly diagnosed ones.

This chain joins TRBV2 and TRBJ1-1; D is ambiguous. The input for sequencing was peripheral blood mononuclear cells (PBMCs), taken at new diagnosis, from a patient treated with antithyroid drugs. The receptor's source is a female donor with Graves disease. CDR3 nucleotide sequence: TGTGCCAGCACCCCTGCCGCTCGGAACACTGAAGCTTTCTTT. Its translation is CASTPAARNTEAFF.